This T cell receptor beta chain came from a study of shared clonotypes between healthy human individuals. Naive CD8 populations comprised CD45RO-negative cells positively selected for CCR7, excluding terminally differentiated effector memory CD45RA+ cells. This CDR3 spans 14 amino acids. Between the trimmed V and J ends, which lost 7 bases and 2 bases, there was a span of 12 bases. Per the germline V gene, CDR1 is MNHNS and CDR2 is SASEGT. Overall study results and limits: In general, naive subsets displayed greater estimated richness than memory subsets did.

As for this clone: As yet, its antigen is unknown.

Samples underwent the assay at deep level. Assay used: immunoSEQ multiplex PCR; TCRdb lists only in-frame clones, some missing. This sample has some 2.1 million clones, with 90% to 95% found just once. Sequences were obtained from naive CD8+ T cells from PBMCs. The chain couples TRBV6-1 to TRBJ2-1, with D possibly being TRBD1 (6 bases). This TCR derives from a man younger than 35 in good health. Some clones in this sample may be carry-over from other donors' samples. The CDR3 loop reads CASTGQSAYNEQFF. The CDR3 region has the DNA TGTGCCAGCACCGGACAGTCAGCCTACAATGAGCAGTTCTTC.